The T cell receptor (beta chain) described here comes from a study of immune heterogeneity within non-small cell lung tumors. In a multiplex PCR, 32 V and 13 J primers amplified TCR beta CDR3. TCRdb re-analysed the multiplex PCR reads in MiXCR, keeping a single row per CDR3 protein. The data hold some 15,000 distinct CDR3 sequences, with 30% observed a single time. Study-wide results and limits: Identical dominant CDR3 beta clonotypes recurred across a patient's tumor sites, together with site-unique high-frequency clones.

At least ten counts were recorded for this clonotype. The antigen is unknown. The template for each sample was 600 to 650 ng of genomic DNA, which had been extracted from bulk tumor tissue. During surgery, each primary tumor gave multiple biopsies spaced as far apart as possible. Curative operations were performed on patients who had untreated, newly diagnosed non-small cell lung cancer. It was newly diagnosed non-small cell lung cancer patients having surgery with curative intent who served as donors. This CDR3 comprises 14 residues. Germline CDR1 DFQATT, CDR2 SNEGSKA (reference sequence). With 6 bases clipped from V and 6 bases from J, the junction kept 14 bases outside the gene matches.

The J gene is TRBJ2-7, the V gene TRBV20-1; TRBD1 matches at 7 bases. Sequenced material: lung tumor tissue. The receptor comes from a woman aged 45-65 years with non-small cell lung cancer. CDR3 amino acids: CSAPTGDDLLEQYF. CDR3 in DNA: TGCAGTGCACCCACAGGGGATGATTTACTCGAGCAGTACTTC.